The 25 T cell receptor beta chains below all came from one sample that was sequenced in a study of molecular identifiers for immune sequencing clone quantification. Each CDR3 protein is one row after TCRdb ran MiXCR on the PCR reads. The repertoire holds about 510,000 distinct CDR3 sequences, with about 25% as singletons. Sequenced sample: naive CD8+ T cells from blood, with Jurkat cell RNA spiked in. Specified subset: FACS-sorted CD8+CD4-CCR7+CD45RA+ naive T cells. The source of these receptors is a human donor in good health. Some libraries in this study had Jurkat cell RNA spiked in.

In this sample, this clonotype turned up many times. CDR3 DNA sequence: TGTGCCAGCAGCTTAAGGGGGCGCGACACTGAAGCTTTCTTT. It translates to CASSLRGRDTEAFF. V usage is TRBV7-2 and J usage is TRBJ1-1; 7 bases match TRBD1. Germline CDR1 SGHTA, CDR2 FQGNSA. V lost 2 bases, J lost 3 bases, and 3 bases stayed unmatched. The CDR3 length is 14 residues.

Notes on this clonotype: A much larger clone lies a single base off, so this may be a read error. The V and J genes are TRBV12-3 or TRBV12-4 and TRBJ2-2; D unresolved. The CDR3 consists of 13 residues. V lost 6 bases, J lost 8 bases, and 13 bases lay in between. The CDR3: CASRPPQVGELFF. CDR3 DNA sequence: TGTGCCAGCAGACCCCCGCAGGTTGGGGAGCTGTTTTTT.

The V call is TRBV11-2, the J call TRBJ1-3; D might be TRBD1 (5 bases). CDR3 size: 16 residues. The germline gives CDR1 SGHAT, CDR2 FQNNGV. Trimming removed 1 base at V and 2 bases at J, with 12 bases between. CDR3 in DNA: TGTGCCAGCAGCTTAGGATGGCAGGGCACTGGAAACACCATATATTTT. It yields the protein CASSLGWQGTGNTIYF.

This chain joins TRBV6-5 and TRBJ1-4; the D is unclear. Per germline, CDR1 MNHEY and CDR2 SVGAGI. The length of the CDR3 is 18 residues. Trimming stripped 6 bases from V and 8 bases from J, with 28 bases between. Here the CDR3 DNA reads TGTGCCAGCAGCCCCCAAGCGGCCGGGGTGTGGCTGGAGGAAAAACTGTTTTTT. Translating it yields CASSPQAAGVWLEEKLFF.

This chain uses TRBV28 with TRBJ1-4; perhaps TRBD1 as D (5 bases). This CDR3 has 13 residues. Germline V gene data show CDR1 as MDHEN and CDR2 as SYDVKM. V was cut by 2 bases and J by 5 bases, with 6 bases left in between. CDR3 region: CASSLRGNEKLFF. Written as DNA, the CDR3 is TGTGCCAGCAGTTTACGGGGGAATGAAAAACTGTTTTTT.

This clonotype was observed a few times. CDR3: CASSLGGGRYSYEQYF. The CDR3 DNA is TGCGCCAGCAGCTTGGGCGGCGGGAGGTACTCCTACGAGCAGTACTTC. This chain connects TRBV5-1 to TRBJ2-7; 8 nucleotides line up with TRBD2. CDR1 and CDR2 (germline): SGHRS, YFSETQ. The CDR3 loop spans 16 amino acids. V lost 0 bases and J lost 0; bases outside the gene matches: 5.

This rearrangement joins TRBV29-1 to TRBJ2-7; no clear D gene. Germline loops: CDR1 SQVTM, CDR2 ANQGSEA. V lost 2 bases and J lost 0, with 14 bases in between. This CDR3 spans 15 amino acids. This CDR3 is CSVEISDRSSYEQYF. CDR3 DNA sequence: TGCAGCGTTGAAATATCTGACCGGAGCTCCTACGAGCAGTACTTC.

The sample holds a few counts of this clonotype. Since the CDR3 does not end with the conserved phenylalanine or tryptophan, this likely comes from a read error. The chain couples TRBV6-5 to TRBJ1-5; possible D gene TRBD1, 5 bases. Germline-derived CDR1 and CDR2 are MNHEY and SVGAGI. V was pared by 4 bases and J by 5 bases, with 15 bases between. The CDR3 extends over 15 amino acids. The CDR3 sequence is CASSSGTVGDQPQHL. CDR3 nucleotides: TGTGCCAGCAGTTCGGGGACGGTGGGAGATCAGCCCCAGCATCTT.

The rearrangement joins TRBV6-2 or TRBV6-3 to TRBJ2-5, with 8 bases lining up with TRBD2. Unmatched junction bases numbered 5, after V lost 6 bases and J lost 2 bases. In germline, CDR1 is MNHEY, CDR2 SVGEGT. CDR3 length equals 14 residues. CDR3 loop: CASSAGGGQETQYF. CDR3 coding DNA: TGTGCCAGCAGCGCCGGGGGGGGTCAAGAGACCCAGTACTTC.

This sequence joins TRBV30 and TRBJ2-6, with D possibly called TRBD1 or TRBD2 (5 bases each). Trimming shortened V by 8 bases and J by 2 bases, and 7 bases separated the two germline ends. The CDR3 totals 12 residues. Per the germline V gene, CDR1 is GTSNPN and CDR2 is SVGIG (reference sequence). The CDR3: CALGAGANVLTF. In DNA form, the CDR3 reads TGTGCCCTGGGGGCTGGGGCCAACGTCCTGACTTTC.

To note about this clonotype: This sequence may be a read error, since a much larger clone differs from it by one base. This chain uses TRBV6-2 or TRBV6-3 with TRBJ2-7; D tentatively fits TRBD1 or TRBD2 (5 bases each). CDR3 length equals 14 residues. CDR1 is MNHEY and CDR2 is SVGEGT in the germline V gene. Trimming removed 6 bases from V and 3 bases from J, with 15 bases in between. The DNA of the CDR3 is TGTGCCAGCAGGCCCGGGACGCGAGTCTACGAGCAGTACTTC. Translated, it gives CASRPGTRVYEQYF.

This clonotype turned up a few times. The gene calls are TRBV6-2 or TRBV6-3 and TRBJ1-1; D is unresolved. This CDR3 contains 14 residues. V was clipped by 7 bases and J by 0 bases, with 12 bases between them. The germline gives CDR1 MNHEY, CDR2 SVGEGT. In DNA form, the CDR3 reads TGTGCCAGCATACCGGGTTTCATGAACACTGAAGCTTTCTTT. Residues: CASIPGFMNTEAFF.

The CDR3 reads CASSSTVGLAGAYNEQFF. CDR3 sequence (DNA): TGTGCCAGCAGCTCCACCGTCGGACTAGCGGGAGCGTACAATGAGCAGTTCTTC. The V gene is TRBV7-9, the J gene TRBJ2-1; TRBD2 matches at 13 bases. V lost 4 bases to trimming and J lost 4 bases; unmatched junction nucleotides: 10. Germline V gene data show CDR1 as SEHNR and CDR2 as FQNEAQ (reference sequence). This CDR3 is 18 amino acids long.

The J gene is TRBJ2-7, the V gene TRBV7-9, with TRBD2 matching over 9 bases. Germline lookup yields CDR1 SEHNR and CDR2 FQNEAQ (reference sequence). The CDR3 is made up of 16 amino acids. J lost 2 bases, V lost 5 bases, and 10 bases had no gene match. CDR3 sequence: CASSPWGLAGTYEQYF. The CDR3 nucleotides read TGTGCCAGCAGCCCATGGGGACTAGCTGGAACCTACGAGCAGTACTTC.

Many counts were recorded for this clonotype. The chain couples TRBV28 to TRBJ2-6; weak D call: TRBD2 (6 bases). This CDR3 has 15 amino acids. Germline V gene lookup returns CDR1 MDHEN and CDR2 SYDVKM. V lost 7 bases and J lost 0, with 10 bases in between. The DNA of the CDR3 is TGTGCCAGCAACGACGGGAGCTCTGGGGCCAACGTCCTGACTTTC. This encodes CASNDGSSGANVLTF. Drawing the rest from reference TRBV28 and TRBJ2-6, the complete variable domain is DVKVTQSSRYLVKRTGEKVFLECVQDMDHENMFWYRQDPGLGLRLIYFSYDVKMKEKGDIPEGYSVSREKKERFSLILESASTNQTSMYLCASNDGSSGANVLTFGAGSRLTVL.

This clonotype was picked up a small number of times. The V and J genes are TRBV7-9 and TRBJ2-1; maybe TRBD2 (6 bases). V lost 4 bases and J 5 bases, leaving 15 bases between the germline ends. Germline CDR1 reads SEHNR; CDR2 reads FQNEAQ (reference sequence). This CDR3 contains 15 residues. The CDR3 bases are TGTGCCAGCAGCTCGGGACTCTTTTCCGACAATGAGCAGTTCTTC. This sequence encodes CASSSGLFSDNEQFF. Full variable domain (outside the CDR3, taken from reference TRBV7-9 and TRBJ2-1): DTGVSQNPRHKITKRGQNVTFRCDPISEHNRLYWYRQTLGQGPEFLTYFQNEAQLEKSRLLSDRFSAERPKGSFSTLEIQRTEQGDSAMYLCASSSGLFSDNEQFFGPGTRLTVL.

Details on this clonotype: This may stem from a read error, because a much larger clone lies one nucleotide away. The J gene is TRBJ2-7, the V gene TRBV7-6; 8 bases are a match to TRBD2. CDR1 is SGHVS, CDR2 FNYEAQ, per germline. The CDR3 is made up of 14 amino acids. In nucleotides, the CDR3 is TGTGCCAGCAGCCACAGCGGGGGTGCCTACGCGCAGTACTTC. Its protein product is CASSHSGGAYAQYF.

The table lists this clonotype with many counts. The V call is TRBV20-1, the J call TRBJ1-1; 8 positions match TRBD1. CDR3 length: 16 residues. Germline lookup yields CDR1 DFQATT and CDR2 SNEGSKA (reference sequence). The junction had 15 bases not matched to a gene; V was cut back by 3 bases and J by 6 bases. CDR3 amino acids: CSARPTGQGVGPEAFF. The DNA for the CDR3 is TGCAGTGCTAGGCCAACCGGACAGGGAGTGGGTCCTGAAGCTTTCTTT.

On this clonotype: Its ends do not fully match the called genes, so a read error is possible. The chain carries TRBV19 and TRBJ1-2; the D is unclear. Germline V gene data show CDR1 as LNHDA and CDR2 as SQIVND (reference sequence). The CDR3 is 13 amino acids. Here the CDR3 reads CASSLTENYGYIF. The CDR3 DNA reads TGTGCCAGTAGCCTGACGGAGAACTATGGCTACATCTTC.

The chain couples TRBV6-5 to TRBJ1-5, with a possible D match to TRBD1 (5 bases). V was cut by 5 bases and J by 3 bases, with 11 bases left in between. The CDR3 spans 14 residues. Germline V gene data show CDR1 as MNHEY and CDR2 as SVGAGI. CDR3 loop: CASSPSGVNQPQHF. In DNA form, the CDR3 reads TGTGCCAGCAGTCCCTCGGGGGTCAATCAGCCCCAGCATTTT.

In this sample, this clonotype turned up a few times. This chain uses TRBV7-2 with TRBJ2-1; no firm D call. This CDR3 has 15 amino acids. Germline lookup yields CDR1 SGHTA and CDR2 FQGNSA. The V gene lost 0 bases and the J gene lost 2 bases, with 8 bases spanning the gap. This chain's CDR3 is CASSLAKETYNEQFF. CDR3 nucleotides: TGTGCCAGCAGCTTAGCGAAGGAAACCTACAATGAGCAGTTCTTC.

The V gene is TRBV11-2, the J gene TRBJ1-5; TRBD1 might be the D (5 bases). The CDR3 length is 14 residues. V dropped 2 bases and J dropped 5 bases, with 10 bases sitting between them. Germline V gene sequence: CDR1 SGHAT, CDR2 FQNNGV. CDR3 coding DNA: TGTGCCAGCAGCTTACAGGGCTGGTATCAGCCCCAGCATTTT. It yields the protein CASSLQGWYQPQHF.

As to this clonotype: The germline gene is not matched at one end of the junction; a read error may be the cause. The J gene is TRBJ2-7, the V gene TRBV27, with 7 nucleotides matching TRBD2. This CDR3 has 13 amino acids. Germline lookup yields CDR1 MNHEY and CDR2 SMNVEV (reference sequence). The CDR3 sequence is CASSFAGVYEQCF. CDR3 bases: TGTGCCAGCAGTTTCGCGGGAGTCTACGAGCAGTGCTTC.

The J gene is TRBJ2-1, the V gene TRBV4-1, with 9 bases identical to TRBD1. Germline values: CDR1 MGHRA, CDR2 YSYEKL. V lost 1 base, J lost 3 bases, and 10 bases stayed unmatched. The CDR3 runs to 18 residues. The CDR3 protein is CASSQVGVQGAVYNEQFF. In nucleotides, the CDR3 is TGCGCCAGCAGCCAAGTGGGGGTACAGGGGGCCGTCTACAATGAGCAGTTCTTC.

This clonotype turned up a few times. This sequence joins TRBV10-3 and TRBJ2-5, with 10 positions matching TRBD2. This CDR3 spans 18 amino acids. V was clipped by 0 bases and J by 4 bases; unmatched bases: 11. Looked up from germline, CDR1 is ENHRY and CDR2 is SYGVKD. The CDR3 loop reads CAISESLAGGFRRETQYF. CDR3 coding DNA: TGTGCCATCAGTGAGTCCTTAGCGGGAGGATTTAGGAGAGAGACCCAGTACTTC.